One sample yielded the 3 T cell receptor beta chains listed below, sequenced in a study of cytomegalovirus exposure and HLA in healthy donors. A multiplex PCR was run with 60 Vbeta primers and 13 Jbeta primers. Here immunoSEQ multiplex PCR was the method, and the copy in TCRdb shows in-frame clones only, minus some. The sample has fewer than 110,000 clones; almost 80% are singletons. Sample: PBMCs. Source of these receptors: a man between 45 and 60 years old in good health and CMV-seropositive.

As DNA, the CDR3 is TGTGCCATCAGTGAGGACAGGGGGGGCAATCAGCCCCAGCATTTT. Protein sequence: CAISEDRGGNQPQHF. The chain has TRBV10-3 and TRBJ1-5, with TRBD1 identical over 9 bases. The V gene's germline CDR1 is ENHRY and CDR2 SYGVKD. Trimming cost V 2 bases and J 2 bases; bases outside gene matches: 1. There are 15 residues in the CDR3.

The chain joins TRBV4-3 to TRBJ2-2; 9 nucleotides align to TRBD2. This CDR3 is built from 17 residues. Germline V gives CDR1 LGHNA, CDR2 YSLEER. Losses at the gene ends were 0 bases for V and 2 bases for J; bases not matched to a gene: 4. CDR3 residues: CASSQDQAGGNTGELFF. CDR3 nucleotides: TGCGCCAGCAGCCAAGATCAAGCGGGAGGCAACACCGGGGAGCTGTTTTTT.

The rearrangement joins TRBV6-1 to TRBJ1-2, with a weak D call TRBD1 (6 bases). Germline V lookup: CDR1 MNHNS, CDR2 SASEGT. V lost 6 bases, J lost 4 bases, and 15 bases lay in between. This CDR3 region has 14 residues. CDR3 region: CASRGAQVTYGYTF. The CDR3 DNA is TGTGCCAGCAGGGGGGCTCAGGTAACCTATGGCTACACCTTC.